This T cell receptor (beta chain) was sequenced in a study of spatial heterogeneity in lung cancer. This clonotype was seen many times. Its antigen is unidentified. TCRdb re-derived calls from the 5' RACE reads in MiXCR, one entry per CDR3 protein. The sample holds fewer than 30,000 distinct CDR3 sequences; approximately 7% are singletons and the top ten take approximately 24%. Study results and caveats: In tumors, expanded intratumoral alpha and beta TCR counts tracked mutation counts.

Time point noted: sample taken at primary tumor resection. The CDR3 runs 16 residues. Germline CDR1 and CDR2: DFQATT and SNEGSKA (reference sequence). Deletions cut 0 bases from V and 5 bases from J, with 17 bases between. The receptor was derived from a male donor with early-stage non-small cell lung cancer. The sample consisted of lung tumor tissue, taken at surgery. The chain joins TRBV20-1 to TRBJ2-1, with a weak D call TRBD2 (5 bases). The CDR3 DNA follows: TGCAGTGCTAGAGATCGGGGATGGGGTCGCGACAATGAGCAGTTCTTC. Translating it yields CSARDRGWGRDNEQFF.